Below, 3 T cell receptor beta chains from the same sample are listed, as sequenced in a study of blood T cell repertoires in COVID-19. Generated by immunoSEQ multiplex PCR, the TCRdb table keeps only in-frame clones and is missing some. This sample yields about 400,000 clones, of which 85% to 90% are seen a single time; 1.5% to 2% belongs to the top ten. Material for sequencing was PBMCs or T cells enriched from blood (not recorded which). These receptors all stem from a woman under 40 who had recovered from COVID-19.

This clone was recorded a few times. The chain combines TRBV7-9 with TRBJ2-7, with TRBD2 matching over 7 bases. This CDR3 contains 16 residues. V lost 5 bases, J lost 3 bases, and 13 bases stayed unmatched. The germline gives CDR1 SEHNR, CDR2 FQNEAQ (reference sequence). The CDR3 bases are TGTGCCAGCAGCCCCTCTCTGGGGGGGAGTTTCTACGAGCAGTACTTC. Residues: CASSPSLGGSFYEQYF. Supplemented by reference TRBV7-9 and TRBJ2-7, the full variable domain reads DTGVSQNPRHKITKRGQNVTFRCDPISEHNRLYWYRQTLGQGPEFLTYFQNEAQLEKSRLLSDRFSAERPKGSFSTLEIQRTEQGDSAMYLCASSPSLGGSFYEQYFGPGTRLTVT.

The chain links TRBV9 to TRBJ1-3; D call uncertain. V lost 0 bases and J lost 4, with 20 bases in between. CDR1 and CDR2 (germline): SGDLS, YYNGEE. This CDR3 has 18 amino acids. The CDR3 DNA is TGTGCCAGCAGCGTAGGAAGGGCGAGCCGAGCGGGAGGAAACACCATATATTTT. Translated: CASSVGRASRAGGNTIYF.

The chain employs TRBV19 and TRBJ1-1; D gene uncertain. The CDR3 runs to 13 residues. V was cut by 5 bases and J by 4 bases, with 11 bases left in between. Looked up from germline, CDR1 is LNHDA and CDR2 is SQIVND (reference sequence). Here the CDR3 DNA reads TGTGCCAGTAGTGAGGGAAAGAGCACTGAAGCTTTCTTT. It translates to CASSEGKSTEAFF.